This TCR beta chain was captured in a study of shared clonotypes between healthy human individuals. V was trimmed by 5 bases and J by 8 bases, leaving 13 bases between them. Germline CDR1 is SEHNR and CDR2 is FQNEAQ (reference sequence). This CDR3 spans 13 amino acids. Study-wide results and limits: Sequencing depth was a factor that was expected to affect clonotype sharing among donors. Incomplete sequencing of sorted subsets was indicated by rarefaction despite large depth.

Everyone who donated was a Caucasian adult who lived in Nashville, Tennessee. Subsets obtained from CD4+ cells comprised CD45RA+ naive and CD45RA-negative memory cells. The protocol was immunoSEQ multiplex PCR, while the TCRdb copy is restricted to in-frame clones and leaves out a portion. Of around 700,000 clones listed, 72% are singletons. As concerns this clone: Its target is not known.

Input material: memory CD4+ T cells sorted from blood. Noted subset: CD45RA-negative fraction. This chain joins TRBV7-9 and TRBJ2-1; no clear D gene. The sequence was collected from a woman in her 30s in good health. CDR3 sequence reads: CASSRVLWDEQFF. The DNA for the CDR3 is TGTGCCAGCAGCCGGGTCCTGTGGGATGAGCAGTTCTTC. Full variable domain (missing parts from reference TRBV7-9 and TRBJ2-1): DTGVSQNPRHKITKRGQNVTFRCDPISEHNRLYWYRQTLGQGPEFLTYFQNEAQLEKSRLLSDRFSAERPKGSFSTLEIQRTEQGDSAMYLCASSRVLWDEQFFGPGTRLTVL.